Each of the 5 T cell receptor beta chains below was sequenced from the same sample in a study of T cell repertoires in aging, cancer and after chemotherapy. Rearranged V-D-J TRB sequences were amplified with a mixed TRB-A/B primer pool. A single record per CDR3 protein comes from TCRdb applying MiXCR to the multiplex PCR reads. The sample consists of about 11,000 distinct CDR3 sequences, roughly 42% of them appearing once. The template was genomic DNA from peripheral blood, not RNA. Sample: blood. The receptor source for this set is a human donor in good health.

The V gene is TRBV7-9, the J gene TRBJ2-3, with a possible D match to TRBD2 (5 bases). The CDR3 consists of 15 residues. The V end lost 6 bases, the J end lost 0 bases, and 13 bases lay between the germline ends. From germline, CDR1 is SEHNR and CDR2 FQNEAQ (reference sequence). The CDR3 region has the DNA TGTGCCAGCAGTCACACCGGGGATAGCACAGATACGCAGTATTTT. It encodes CASSHTGDSTDTQYF.

V and J are TRBV19 and TRBJ1-1; no reliable D call. Trimming removed 2 bases from V and 1 base from J, with 8 bases in between. This CDR3 spans 14 amino acids. Germline V gene data show CDR1 as LNHDA and CDR2 as SQIVND (reference sequence). The CDR3 DNA sequence: TGTGCCAGTAGTATAATGTCGGCGAACACTGAAGCTTTCTTT. This codes for CASSIMSANTEAFF.

This clonotype is a singleton in its sample. The chain joins TRBV19 to TRBJ2-2; 7 bases are a match to TRBD1. This CDR3 is 17 amino acids long. Germline CDR1 is LNHDA and CDR2 is SQIVND (reference sequence). V lost 5 bases, J lost 7 bases, and 16 bases stayed unmatched. CDR3 nucleotide sequence: TGTGCCAGTAGTCCCTACACCCAGGGGGTTAGTGTCGGGGAGCTGTTTTTT. As protein: CASSPYTQGVSVGELFF.

The chain recombines TRBV19 with TRBJ1-5; the D gene is possibly TRBD1 (5 bases). The germline gives CDR1 LNHDA, CDR2 SQIVND (reference sequence). Trimming took off 4 bases at V and 9 bases at J, with 16 bases between the two ends. The CDR3 is 14 amino acids. CDR3 region: CASSRLGEGRPQHF. The CDR3 DNA reads as TGTGCCAGTAGTAGGTTAGGGGAGGGTAGGCCCCAGCATTTT.

The genes are TRBV15 and TRBJ2-1; D gene uncertain. CDR1 and CDR2 (germline): LNHNV, YYDKDF (reference sequence). V dropped 7 bases and J dropped 4 bases, with 14 bases sitting between them. The CDR3 consists of 14 residues. CDR3 region: CATKSAARYNEQFF. The CDR3 DNA reads as TGTGCCACCAAGTCCGCCGCACGATACAATGAGCAGTTCTTC.